Listed below are T cell receptor beta chains from one sample, sequenced in a study of STAT3 mutations in large granular lymphocyte leukemia. The method was immunoSEQ multiplex PCR; TCRdb's version includes in-frame clones alone and lacks a portion of them. The sample includes approximately 5,700 clones, around 77% seen only once; the top ten take approximately 88%. Sequencing was performed on peripheral blood mononuclear cells. The receptors were sampled from a man in his forties with T-cell large granular lymphocyte leukemia. Some clones in this sample may be carry-over from other donors' samples. CDR3s include the opening cysteine and the closing phenylalanine or tryptophan. D genes are given only for firm matches. Not all rows give a size; the values are once, few, many and, for expanded clones, a class.

d_call,v_call,clone_size,j_call,cdr3_nt,cdr3_aa
-,TRBV25-1,-,TRBJ1-5,TGTGCCAGCACAGGGTCGGGAAATCAGCCCCAGCATTTT,CASTGSGNQPQHF
TRBD1,TRBV5-1,-,TRBJ1-3,TGCGCCAGCAGCCCACAGGGGAGCGCTGGAAACACCATATATTTT,CASSPQGSAGNTIYF
TRBD1,TRBV19,-,TRBJ1-5,TGTGCCAGCCGGACTCAACAGGGGACGGGCAATCAGCCCCAGCATTTT,CASRTQQGTGNQPQHF
TRBD1,TRBV14,-,TRBJ1-1,TGTGCCAGCAGCCGACTATGGGACAGCCTAGTGAACACTGAAGCTTTCTTT,CASSRLWDSLVNTEAFF
-,TRBV5-4,-,TRBJ1-1,TGTGCCAGCAGCCCGGACAGTAACACTGAAGCTTTCTTT,CASSPDSNTEAFF
-,TRBV16,-,TRBJ1-2,TGTGCCAGCAGCCAATTGAACAGGGAATTCTATGGCTACACCTTC,CASSQLNREFYGYTF
-,TRBV6-4,-,TRBJ2-3,TGTGCCAGCAGTGGGGGGTCAGATACGCAGTATTTT,CASSGGSDTQYF
TRBD2,TRBV28,-,TRBJ2-7,TGTGCCAGCAGTTTAGACGTAGCGGGACAAGTTTTC,CASSLDVAGQVF
-,TRBV6-1,-,TRBJ1-2,TGTGCCAGCAGTGAAGCGCTAGTTCAGGGCGACTATGGCTACACCTTC,CASSEALVQGDYGYTF
-,TRBV27,once,TRBJ2-6,TGTGCCAGCAGTTCGCCCCGTGGGGGGGCCAACGTCCTGACTTTC,CASSSPRGGANVLTF
TRBD1,TRBV28,once,TRBJ1-2,TGTGCCAGTCGCCCCGGGACAGGGGGCTATGGCTACACCTTC,CASRPGTGGYGYTF
TRBD1,TRBV5-1,-,TRBJ1-5,TGCGCCAGCAGCTTGGGACAGGGGGTTGACCAGCCCCAGCATTTT,CASSLGQGVDQPQHF
-,TRBV7-2,-,TRBJ1-5,TGTGCCAGCAGCCCACAACCCCACAGTCAGCCCCAGCATTTT,CASSPQPHSQPQHF
-,TRBV4-1,-,TRBJ2-1,TGCGCCAGCAGCCAAGATACAAGGCGCGAGCAGTTCTTC,CASSQDTRREQFF
TRBD1,TRBV6-6,-,TRBJ2-5,TGTGCCAGCAGCACCGGACAGGGGCGAATCCAAGAGACCCAGTACTTC,CASSTGQGRIQETQYF
-,TRBV7-9,-,TRBJ2-4,TGTGCCAGCAGCTTAGATATTGTCCAGGGCCACATTCAGTACTTC,CASSLDIVQGHIQYF
-,TRBV5-1,-,TRBJ2-3,TGCGCCAGCAGGAGCGGGCTCAGCACAGATACGCAGTATTTT,CASRSGLSTDTQYF
TRBD2,TRBV27,-,TRBJ2-1,TGTGCCAGCAGTCCCCGACTAGCGGGAGGGACCTACAATGAGCAGTTCTTC,CASSPRLAGGTYNEQFF
-,TRBV10-3,once,TRBJ2-5,TGTGCCATCAGTGAGTCGACTACCCAAGAGACCCAGTACTTC,CAISESTTQETQYF
-,TRBV4-1,-,TRBJ2-4,TGCGCCAGCAGCCCCGAGGGGGATGGCAGAAACATTCAGTACTTC,CASSPEGDGRNIQYF
-,TRBV5-1,-,TRBJ2-3,TGCGCCAGCAGCTTCCAGGTTAGCACAGATACGCAGTATTTT,CASSFQVSTDTQYF
TRBD1,TRBV7-9,-,TRBJ2-1,TGTGCCAGCAGCCCCGGACAGGGGAGGGGCAATGAGCAGTTCTTC,CASSPGQGRGNEQFF
-,TRBV11-3,-,TRBJ2-7,TGTGCCAGCAGCTTAGCCCCCGCTCCCGAGCAGTACTTC,CASSLAPAPEQYF
-,TRBV7-9,-,TRBJ2-2,TGTGCCAGCAGCTTAGGCGGTGGGAGCGGCACCGGGGAGCTGTTTTTT,CASSLGGGSGTGELFF
-,TRBV14,-,TRBJ1-4,TGTGCCAGCAGCCAAGGCGGGATAAGACAAAAACTGTTTTTT,CASSQGGIRQKLFF
-,TRBV28,-,TRBJ1-2,TGTGCCAGCAGCCAATCCCCAGGGAGAGCCTATGGCTACACCTTC,CASSQSPGRAYGYTF
-,TRBV7-4,-,TRBJ2-6,TGTGCCAGCAGCTTAGGGAGGGCTGGGGCCAACGTCCTGACTTTC,CASSLGRAGANVLTF
-,TRBV6-5,-,TRBJ1-5,TGTGCCAGCAAACGGACGGTGAATCAGCCCCAGCATTTT,CASKRTVNQPQHF
TRBD1,TRBV18,-,TRBJ2-7,TGTGCCAGCTCACCGAAGGGACAGGGTACCGAGCAGTACTTC,CASSPKGQGTEQYF
-,TRBV5-4,-,TRBJ2-3,TGTGCCAGCCGCAGGGAGAAAAGAAAGGATACGCAGTATTTT,CASRREKRKDTQYF
-,TRBV23-1,-,TRBJ2-3,TGCGCCAGCAGTCAAAGGCAGAAAGACGATCAGAATGACACAGATACGCAGTATTTT,CASSQRQKDDQNDTDTQYF
-,TRBV5-1,few,TRBJ2-7,TGCGCCAGCAGCTTGGCCTTGAACTACGAGCAGTACTTC,CASSLALNYEQYF
-,TRBV11-2,-,TRBJ2-5,TGTGCCAGCAGCTTAGATTGGACTACTCAGACCCAGTACTTC,CASSLDWTTQTQYF
-,TRBV19,-,TRBJ1-1,TGTGCCAGTAGTAACGGACTGCTGAGTCCCTTGAACACTGAAGCTTTCTTT,CASSNGLLSPLNTEAFF
TRBD1,TRBV7-9,-,TRBJ2-3,TGTGCCAGCAGCTACCCTGGGACAGGGAGCACAGATACGCAGTATTTT,CASSYPGTGSTDTQYF
TRBD1,TRBV7-2,-,TRBJ2-1,TGTGCCAGCAGCCCAAAGCTTGCCCGACAGGGCCACAATGAGCAGTTCTTC,CASSPKLARQGHNEQFF
TRBD1,TRBV4-2,-,TRBJ1-1,TGTGCCAGCAGCCAAGACTCACAGGGGGATGAAGCTTTCTTT,CASSQDSQGDEAFF